This T cell receptor beta chain was recorded in a study of CD8+ T cells in alopecia areata. The V end lost 0 bases, the J end lost 4 bases, and 17 bases lay between the germline ends. This CDR3 is 17 amino acids long. Germline V CDR1 and CDR2: LGHNA, YSLEER. Comments on this clone: Its specificity is unknown.

Notes on the study in general: With patients, TCR sharing proved less clear than in mice, a difference possibly related to HLA.

Sequencing used cDNA as its template, made by extracting RNA and reverse transcribing it. Clones were sequenced by immunoSEQ multiplex PCR, and TCRdb holds only the in-frame ones, with some missing. The profile covers about 140,000 clones, with around 82% appearing a single time and roughly 25% taken by the ten largest. Treatment denoted: oral pan-JAK inhibitor, 5-10 mg twice daily. The gene calls are TRBV4-3 and TRBJ2-3; no clear D gene. The material sequenced was CD8+ T cells sorted from blood, taken at week 4, from a patient treated with tofacitinib. The TCR sequence derives from a human donor with alopecia areata. CDR3 nucleotides: TGCGCCAGCAGCCAAGAGGTGGCTAGTATGAACGCAGATACGCAGTATTTT. This codes for CASSQEVASMNADTQYF.